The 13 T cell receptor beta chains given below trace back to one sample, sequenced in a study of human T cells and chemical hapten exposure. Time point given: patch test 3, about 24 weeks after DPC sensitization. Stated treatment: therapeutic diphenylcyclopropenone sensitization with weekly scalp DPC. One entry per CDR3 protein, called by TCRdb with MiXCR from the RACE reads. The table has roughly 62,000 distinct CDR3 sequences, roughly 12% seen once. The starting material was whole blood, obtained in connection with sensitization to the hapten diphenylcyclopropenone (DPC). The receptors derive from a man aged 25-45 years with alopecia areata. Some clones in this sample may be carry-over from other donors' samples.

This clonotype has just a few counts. CDR3 sequence: CSVVGAGGLFF. DNA for the CDR3: TGCAGCGTTGTCGGGGCAGGCGGACTGTTTTTT. V and J are TRBV29-1 and TRBJ2-2; D could derive from TRBD1 or TRBD2 (5 bases each). Trimming took off 4 bases at V and 14 bases at J, with 14 bases between the two ends. Germline V gene data show CDR1 as SQVTM and CDR2 as ANQGSEA. This CDR3 comprises 11 residues.

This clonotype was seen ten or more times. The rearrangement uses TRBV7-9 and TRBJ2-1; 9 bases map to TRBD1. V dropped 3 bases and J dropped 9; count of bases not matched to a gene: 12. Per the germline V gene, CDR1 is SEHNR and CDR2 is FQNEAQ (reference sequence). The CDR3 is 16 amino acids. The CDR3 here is CASSFAWTGASSEQFF. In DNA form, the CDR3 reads TGTGCCAGCAGCTTCGCCTGGACAGGGGCTTCTAGTGAGCAGTTCTTC. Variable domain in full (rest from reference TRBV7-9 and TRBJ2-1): DTGVSQNPRHKITKRGQNVTFRCDPISEHNRLYWYRQTLGQGPEFLTYFQNEAQLEKSRLLSDRFSAERPKGSFSTLEIQRTEQGDSAMYLCASSFAWTGASSEQFFGPGTRLTVL.

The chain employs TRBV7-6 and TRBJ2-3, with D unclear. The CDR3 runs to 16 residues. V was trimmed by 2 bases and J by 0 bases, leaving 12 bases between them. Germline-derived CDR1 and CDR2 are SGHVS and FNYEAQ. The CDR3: CASSLQFTPSTDTQYF. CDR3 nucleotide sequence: TGTGCCAGCAGCTTACAGTTTACCCCTAGCACAGATACGCAGTATTTT. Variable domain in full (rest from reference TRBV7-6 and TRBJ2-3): GAGVSQSPRYKVTKRGQDVALRCDPISGHVSLYWYRQALGQGPEFLTYFNYEAQQDKSGLPNDRFSAERPEGSISTLTIQRTEQRDSAMYRCASSLQFTPSTDTQYFGPGTRLTVL.

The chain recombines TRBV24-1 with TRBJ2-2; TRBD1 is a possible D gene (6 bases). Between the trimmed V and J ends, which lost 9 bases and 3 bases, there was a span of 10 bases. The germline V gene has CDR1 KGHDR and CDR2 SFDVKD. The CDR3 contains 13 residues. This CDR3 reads CATRQEHTGELFF. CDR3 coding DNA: TGTGCCACCCGACAGGAGCACACCGGGGAGCTGTTTTTT.

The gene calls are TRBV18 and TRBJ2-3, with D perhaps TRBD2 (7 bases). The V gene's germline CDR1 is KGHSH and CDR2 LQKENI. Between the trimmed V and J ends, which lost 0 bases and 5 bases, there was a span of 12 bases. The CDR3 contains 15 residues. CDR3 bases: TGTGCCAGCTCACCACCCGGGGGGCTGGGAGATACGCAGTATTTT. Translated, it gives CASSPPGGLGDTQYF. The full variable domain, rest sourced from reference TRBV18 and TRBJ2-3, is NAGVMQNPRHLVRRRGQEARLRCSPMKGHSHVYWYRQLPEEGLKFMVYLQKENIIDESGMPKERFSAEFPKEGPSILRIQQVVRGDSAAYFCASSPPGGLGDTQYFGPGTRLTVL.

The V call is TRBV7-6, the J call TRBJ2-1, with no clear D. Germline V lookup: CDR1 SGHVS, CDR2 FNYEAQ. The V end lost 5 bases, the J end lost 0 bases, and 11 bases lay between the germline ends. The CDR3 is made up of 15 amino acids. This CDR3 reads CASSPGVSSYNEQFF. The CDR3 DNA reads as TGTGCCAGCAGCCCTGGGGTCTCCTCCTACAATGAGCAGTTCTTC.

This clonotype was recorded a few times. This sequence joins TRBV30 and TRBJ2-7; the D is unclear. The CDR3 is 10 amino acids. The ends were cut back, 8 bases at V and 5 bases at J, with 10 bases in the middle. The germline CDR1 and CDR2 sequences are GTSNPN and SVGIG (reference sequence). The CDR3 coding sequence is TGTGCCATGGTGAGGAACGAGCAGTACTTC. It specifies CAMVRNEQYF.

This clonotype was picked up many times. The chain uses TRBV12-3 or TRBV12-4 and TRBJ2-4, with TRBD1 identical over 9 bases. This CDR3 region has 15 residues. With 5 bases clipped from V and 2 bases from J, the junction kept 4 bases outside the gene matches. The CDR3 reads CASSTGGITKNIQYF. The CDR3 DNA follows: TGTGCCAGCAGTACAGGGGGCATAACCAAAAACATTCAGTACTTC.

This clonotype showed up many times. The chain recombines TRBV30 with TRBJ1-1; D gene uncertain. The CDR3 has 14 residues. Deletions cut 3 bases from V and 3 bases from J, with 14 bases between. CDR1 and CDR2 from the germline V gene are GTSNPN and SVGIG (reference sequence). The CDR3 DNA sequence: TGTGCCTGGAGAAGAAGGTTTGTTGACACTGAAGCTTTCTTT. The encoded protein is CAWRRRFVDTEAFF.

Written as DNA, the CDR3 is TGTGCCAGCAGCGTGGGCAACAATCAGCCCCAGCATTTT. Its protein is CASSVGNNQPQHF. The gene calls are TRBV9 and TRBJ1-5; D gene unclear. Germline V gives CDR1 SGDLS, CDR2 YYNGEE. The V end was cut by 2 bases, the J end by 3 bases, with 6 bases between. This CDR3 contains 13 residues.

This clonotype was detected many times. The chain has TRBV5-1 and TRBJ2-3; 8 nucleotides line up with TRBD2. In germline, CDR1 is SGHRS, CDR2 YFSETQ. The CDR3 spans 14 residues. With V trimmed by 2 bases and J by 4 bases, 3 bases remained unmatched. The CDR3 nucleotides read TGCGCCAGCAGCTTTAGCGGGGCTGCAGATACGCAGTATTTT. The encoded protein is CASSFSGAADTQYF.

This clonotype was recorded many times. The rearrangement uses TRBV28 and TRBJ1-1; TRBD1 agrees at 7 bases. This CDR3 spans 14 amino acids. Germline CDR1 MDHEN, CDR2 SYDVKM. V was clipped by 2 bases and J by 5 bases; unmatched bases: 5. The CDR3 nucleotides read TGTGCCAGCAGTTTACCCAGGGGGGATACTGAAGCTTTCTTT. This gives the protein CASSLPRGDTEAFF.

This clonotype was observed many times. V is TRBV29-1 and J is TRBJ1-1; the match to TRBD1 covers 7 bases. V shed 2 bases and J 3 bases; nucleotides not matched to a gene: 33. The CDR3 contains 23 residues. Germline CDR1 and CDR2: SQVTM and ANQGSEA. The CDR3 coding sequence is TGCAGCGTTGAAATAGGGGGCAATAACTTCTCCCCGCACTTTAGAATTGCGGACACTGAAGCTTTCTTT. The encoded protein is CSVEIGGNNFSPHFRIADTEAFF.